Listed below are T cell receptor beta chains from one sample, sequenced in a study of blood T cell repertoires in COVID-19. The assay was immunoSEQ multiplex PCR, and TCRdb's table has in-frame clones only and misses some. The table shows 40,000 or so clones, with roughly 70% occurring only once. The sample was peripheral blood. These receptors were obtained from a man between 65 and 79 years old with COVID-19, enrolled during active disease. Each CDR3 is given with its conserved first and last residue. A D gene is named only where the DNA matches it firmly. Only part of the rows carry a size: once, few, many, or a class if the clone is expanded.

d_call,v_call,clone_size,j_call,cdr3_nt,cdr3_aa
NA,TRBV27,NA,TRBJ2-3,TGTGCCAGCAGTTTACGGGACTTTCTCCTCTATTTT,CASSLRDFLLYF
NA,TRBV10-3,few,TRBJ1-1,TGTGCCATCAGTGAATACAGGGAGAACACTGAAGCTTTCTTT,CAISEYRENTEAFF
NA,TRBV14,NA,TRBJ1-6,TGTGCCAGCAGCCAAGAATGGGAGAGGAATTCACCCCTCCACTTT,CASSQEWERNSPLHF
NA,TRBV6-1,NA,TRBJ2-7,TGTGCCAGCAGTGAAATCTACTACGAGCAGTACTTC,CASSEIYYEQYF
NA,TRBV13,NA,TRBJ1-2,TGTGCCAGCAGCGCATCCCGGGAAGGAGTATATGGCTACACCTTC,CASSASREGVYGYTF
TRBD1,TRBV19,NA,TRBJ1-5,TGTGCCAGTAGTTTACGACAGGGTGGTGTGGATCCCCAGCATTTT,CASSLRQGGVDPQHF
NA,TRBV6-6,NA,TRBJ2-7,TGTGCCAGCAGTTCCGGACTAGAGCAGTACTTC,CASSSGLEQYF
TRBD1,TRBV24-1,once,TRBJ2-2,TGTGCCACCAGTGATCCCGGGACAGGGTTCACCGGGGAGCTGTTTTTT,CATSDPGTGFTGELFF
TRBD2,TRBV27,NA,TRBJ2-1,TGTGCCAGCAGTTTATCGGGGGGGCGGGGGGCCCTCTCCTACAATGAGCAGTTCTTC,CASSLSGGRGALSYNEQFF
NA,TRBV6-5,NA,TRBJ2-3,TGTGCCAGCAGTTACTTAGGGGGCACAGATACGCAGTATTTT,CASSYLGGTDTQYF
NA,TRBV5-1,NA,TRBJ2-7,TGCGCCAGCAGCTCTTACAGAACCTACGAGCAGTACTTC,CASSSYRTYEQYF
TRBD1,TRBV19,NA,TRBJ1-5,TGTGCCAGTAGTCCGATGGACAGGGAAAATCAGCCCCAGCATTTT,CASSPMDRENQPQHF
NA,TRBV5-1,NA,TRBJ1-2,TGCGCCAGCAGCTTGCAGGGCACCTATGGCTACACCTTC,CASSLQGTYGYTF
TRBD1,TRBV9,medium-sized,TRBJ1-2,TGTGCCAGCAGCGCCAACAGGGGGCAAAACTATGGCTACACCTTC,CASSANRGQNYGYTF
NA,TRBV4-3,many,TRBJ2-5,TGCGCCAGCAGCCAAGATTGGCAGGCGAAACAAGAGACCCAGTACTTC,CASSQDWQAKQETQYF
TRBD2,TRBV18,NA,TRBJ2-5,TGTGCCAGCTCACCGGGACTAGCGGGAGTACGGGAGACCCAGTACTTC,CASSPGLAGVRETQYF